The 25 T cell receptor beta chains given below trace back to one sample, sequenced in a study of T cells in Graves' hyperthyroidism and ophthalmopathy. Amplified TCR beta CDR3 regions came from RNA transcripts. Researchers ran a first-round RT-PCR on the TCR CDR3 using the HTBI primer set. Via MiXCR, TCRdb re-called the multiplex PCR reads, giving one row per CDR3 protein. The sample records approximately 370,000 distinct CDR3 sequences, around 14% being singletons. Sequencing used blood. Receptor source: a woman aged 25 to 45 with Graves' hyperthyroidism.

V usage is TRBV24-1 and J usage is TRBJ2-5; weak D call: TRBD2 (6 bases). Germline V gives CDR1 KGHDR, CDR2 SFDVKD. The CDR3 contains 16 residues. The germline V and J ends were trimmed by 5 bases and 5 bases, with 20 bases remaining between them. As DNA, the CDR3 is TGTGCCACCAGTGCCACGGGACTCCCAGACGTGGAGACCCAGTACTTC. It is translated as CATSATGLPDVETQYF.

The V gene is TRBV5-1, the J gene TRBJ2-1; unclear D gene. The V and J ends lost 3 bases and 3 bases respectively, with 22 bases between them. The length of the CDR3 is 18 residues. CDR1 SGHRS and CDR2 YFSETQ come from the germline V gene. For the CDR3, the DNA is TGCGCCAGCAGCTCGTCATTGACATTGCGTCTGGGCTACAATGAGCAGTTCTTC. Translation: CASSSSLTLRLGYNEQFF.

Here the CDR3 reads CATSDSGQGYNQPQHF. CDR3 nucleotide sequence: TGTGCCACCAGTGATTCCGGACAGGGGTACAATCAGCCCCAGCATTTT. V and J are TRBV24-1 and TRBJ1-5, with 9 bases lining up with TRBD1. Germline V gene data show CDR1 as KGHDR and CDR2 as SFDVKD. The CDR3 is 16 residues long. Losses at the gene ends were 2 bases for V and 3 bases for J; bases not matched to a gene: 4.

This clonotype was recorded many times. The V call is TRBV29-1, the J call TRBJ1-4, with D unclear. Germline CDR1 is SQVTM and CDR2 is ANQGSEA. V shed 6 bases and J shed 0 bases, with 11 bases lying between them. This CDR3 spans 14 amino acids. The CDR3, as DNA: TGCAGCGTCGGGAAGACTGCAACTAATGAAAAACTGTTTTTT. This sequence encodes CSVGKTATNEKLFF.

The chain carries TRBV9 and TRBJ2-7, with 7 positions matching TRBD2. From germline, CDR1 is SGDLS and CDR2 YYNGEE. With V trimmed by 3 bases and J by 3 bases, 6 bases remained unmatched. The CDR3 covers 14 residues. The CDR3 reads CASSASGYHYEQYF. In nucleotides, the CDR3 is TGTGCCAGCAGCGCTAGCGGATACCACTACGAGCAGTACTTC.

This clonotype came up many times. V gene TRBV3-1 combines with J gene TRBJ2-1; D might be TRBD1 (6 bases). Trimming cost V 1 base and J 4 bases, with 14 bases left between them. Germline values: CDR1 LGHDT, CDR2 YNNKEL (reference sequence). The CDR3 extends over 16 amino acids. The CDR3 sequence is CASSQVHTGKYNEQFF. The CDR3 DNA reads as TGTGCCAGCAGCCAAGTACACACAGGGAAATACAATGAGCAGTTCTTC.

The chain combines TRBV29-1 with TRBJ2-3; D perhaps matches TRBD2 (5 bases). Trimming removed 6 bases from V and 3 bases from J, with 13 bases in between. The germline CDR1 and CDR2 sequences are SQVTM and ANQGSEA. CDR3 size: 13 residues. The CDR3 DNA reads as TGCAGCGTGGCCTCGGGGTTTACAGATACGCAGTATTTT. It codes for CSVASGFTDTQYF.

This clonotype was detected ten times or more. The gene calls are TRBV18 and TRBJ2-7; 10 bases line up with TRBD1. V lost 6 bases and J lost 2; bases outside the gene matches: 10. The CDR3 loop spans 16 amino acids. Germline V CDR1 and CDR2: KGHSH, LQKENI. CDR3 region: CASSPAGQGGTYEQYF. Written as DNA, the CDR3 is TGTGCCAGCTCTCCGGCTGGACAGGGGGGAACCTACGAGCAGTACTTC.

The sample holds a few counts of this clonotype. The CDR3 region is CASSVAGDSYNEQFF. The CDR3 nucleotides are TGTGCCAGCAGCGTAGCCGGGGACTCCTACAATGAGCAGTTCTTC. This chain connects TRBV9 to TRBJ2-1; TRBD2 might be the D (5 bases). The CDR3 runs to 15 residues. The germline CDR1 and CDR2 sequences are SGDLS and YYNGEE. V lost 0 bases and J lost 0, with 7 bases in between.

This clonotype was detected ten times or more. For the CDR3, the DNA is TGTGCCAGCAGCCCCTCCCGAACTAGACGCAATGAGCAGTTCTTC. Protein: CASSPSRTRRNEQFF. V is TRBV11-2 and J is TRBJ2-1; D possibly corresponds to TRBD2 (5 bases). The V end was cut by 5 bases, the J end by 6 bases, with 17 bases between. The CDR3 spans 15 residues. Germline lookup yields CDR1 SGHAT and CDR2 FQNNGV.

The chain couples TRBV10-3 to TRBJ1-5; perhaps TRBD1 as D (5 bases). V was pared by 7 bases and J by 6 bases, with 16 bases between. Looked up from germline, CDR1 is ENHRY and CDR2 is SYGVKD. This CDR3 region has 14 residues. As DNA, the CDR3 is TGTGCCATCAAAGGGGATCAGTCTAGTCAGCCCCAGCATTTT. It yields the protein CAIKGDQSSQPQHF.

The rearrangement links TRBV6-1 to TRBJ2-3, with D perhaps assigned TRBD1 or TRBD2 (5 bases each). CDR3 length: 14 amino acids. The germline V gene has CDR1 MNHNS and CDR2 SASEGT. Deletions cut 8 bases from V and 4 bases from J, with 16 bases between. DNA of the CDR3: TGTGCCAGCCGGGGCCCTCAACCTGCAGATACGCAGTATTTT. Its protein is CASRGPQPADTQYF.

This clonotype has a count of ten or more. J is TRBJ2-7 and V is TRBV6-5, with 7 bases fitting TRBD1. V was pared by 0 bases and J by 1 base, with 3 bases of the junction left unmatched. The V gene's germline CDR1 is MNHEY and CDR2 SVGAGI. CDR3 size: 15 residues. The CDR3 region is CASSYSGQRSYEQYF. CDR3 coding DNA: TGTGCCAGCAGTTACTCGGGACAGAGATCCTACGAGCAGTACTTC.

This clonotype was seen a few times. The rearrangement uses TRBV19 and TRBJ1-6; 8 bases map to TRBD1. Germline lookup yields CDR1 LNHDA and CDR2 SQIVND (reference sequence). J gave up 5 bases and V 5 bases, and 8 bases lay outside the gene matches. CDR3 length: 16 amino acids. CDR3 amino acids: CASSPRQGSHNSPLHF. In DNA form, the CDR3 reads TGTGCCAGTAGTCCGCGACAGGGGTCTCATAATTCACCCCTCCACTTT.

The V and J genes are TRBV20-1 and TRBJ2-3, with 8 bases that match TRBD1. Germline V gene data show CDR1 as DFQATT and CDR2 as SNEGSKA (reference sequence). V trimming: 6 bases; J trimming: 4 bases; junction bases outside the gene matches: 15. CDR3 size: 16 residues. In DNA, the CDR3 is TGCAGTGCGAAGTCTCTTCCGGACAGGGTTGCAGATACGCAGTATTTT. It codes for CSAKSLPDRVADTQYF.

The rearrangement links TRBV20-1 to TRBJ2-1; TRBD2 matches 8 bases. Trimming removed 3 bases from V and 5 bases from J; junction bases left unmatched: 9. The CDR3 spans 15 residues. Germline CDR1 is DFQATT and CDR2 is SNEGSKA (reference sequence). The CDR3 nucleotides read TGCAGTGCTAGTCCCCTGGGACTAGGCGACAATGAGCAGTTCTTC. This sequence encodes CSASPLGLGDNEQFF.

In this sample, this clonotype turned up a few times. The chain links TRBV18 to TRBJ2-5; D is possibly TRBD1 (5 bases). Germline-derived CDR1 and CDR2 are KGHSH and LQKENI. Trimming pared 0 bases from V and 1 base from J, leaving 9 bases between. This CDR3 has 15 amino acids. CDR3 residues: CASSPPTRVQETQYF. CDR3 coding DNA: TGTGCCAGCTCACCACCGACCAGGGTCCAAGAGACCCAGTACTTC.

This clonotype showed up many times. The J gene is TRBJ2-2, the V gene TRBV27, with TRBD2 matching 9 bases. The CDR3 contains 15 residues. J was trimmed by 0 bases and V by 6 bases; bases with no gene match: 2. CDR1 and CDR2 from the germline V gene are MNHEY and SMNVEV (reference sequence). In nucleotides, the CDR3 is TGTGCCAGCAGAACTAGCGGGTCGAACACCGGGGAGCTGTTTTTT. It translates to CASRTSGSNTGELFF.

This clonotype was counted ten times or more. The V and J genes are TRBV28 and TRBJ1-5; D is uncertain. The germline V and J ends were trimmed by 3 bases and 2 bases, with 11 bases remaining between them. The germline gives CDR1 MDHEN, CDR2 SYDVKM. The CDR3 sequence is 15 residues long. The CDR3 protein is CASSLPRGGNQPQHF. The CDR3 DNA follows: TGTGCCAGCAGTTTGCCTCGGGGAGGCAATCAGCCCCAGCATTTT. The complete variable domain, with remaining parts taken from reference TRBV28 and TRBJ1-5, reads DVKVTQSSRYLVKRTGEKVFLECVQDMDHENMFWYRQDPGLGLRLIYFSYDVKMKEKGDIPEGYSVSREKKERFSLILESASTNQTSMYLCASSLPRGGNQPQHFGDGTRLSIL.

This clonotype has only a few counts. The rearrangement joins TRBV20-1 to TRBJ2-7, with 12 bases aligning to TRBD2. Per germline, CDR1 DFQATT and CDR2 SNEGSKA (reference sequence). The junction had 5 bases not matched to a gene; V was cut back by 1 base and J by 4 bases. This CDR3 contains 15 residues. The CDR3 here is CSARGQTSGGYEQYF. The CDR3 coding sequence is TGCAGTGCTAGAGGTCAGACTAGCGGGGGATACGAGCAGTACTTC.

The chain joins TRBV29-1 to TRBJ2-2, with D uncertain. V lost 6 bases to trimming and J lost 2 bases, with 10 bases between them. The CDR3 consists of 13 residues. Germline CDR1 reads SQVTM; CDR2 reads ANQGSEA. Here the CDR3 reads CSVAIHNTGELFF. The CDR3 DNA is TGCAGCGTCGCCATACATAACACCGGGGAGCTGTTTTTT.

In this sample, this clonotype turned up a few times. V gene TRBV19 combines with J gene TRBJ2-3; the D is unclear. Deletions cut 5 bases from V and 2 bases from J, with 17 bases between. The CDR3 contains 16 residues. The germline gives CDR1 LNHDA, CDR2 SQIVND (reference sequence). The CDR3 spells CASSSPRADPTDTQYF. CDR3 nucleotides: TGTGCCAGTAGTTCCCCCCGGGCCGATCCCACAGATACGCAGTATTTT.

This clonotype occurred a few times. The rearrangement joins TRBV28 to TRBJ2-7, with 10 bases fitting TRBD2. CDR1 and CDR2 (germline): MDHEN, SYDVKM. This CDR3 contains 15 residues. V lost 6 bases and J lost 6; bases outside the gene matches: 11. The CDR3 region has the DNA TGTGCCAGCAGACACACTAGCGGGAACCCCGCCGAGCAGTACTTC. This sequence encodes CASRHTSGNPAEQYF.

This clonotype was counted at least ten times. In DNA form, the CDR3 reads TGTGCCAGCAGCTTTTCCGACCCAACCTACGAGCAGTACTTC. This sequence encodes CASSFSDPTYEQYF. The chain couples TRBV7-8 to TRBJ2-7; D unclear. CDR1 and CDR2 (germline): SGHVS, FQNEAQ. The V end was cut by 3 bases, the J end by 2 bases, with 11 bases between. The CDR3 is 14 amino acids.

This clonotype was recorded many times. This chain links TRBV2 with TRBJ2-3; D not resolved. V was pared by 4 bases and J by 3 bases, with 8 bases between. Germline values: CDR1 SNHLY, CDR2 FYNNEI. The CDR3 totals 13 residues. This chain's CDR3 is CASSGMGTDTQYF. CDR3 sequence (DNA): TGTGCCAGCAGTGGGATGGGGACAGATACGCAGTATTTT. Full variable domain (remainder filled in from reference TRBV2 and TRBJ2-3): EPEVTQTPSHQVTQMGQEVILRCVPISNHLYFYWYRQILGQKVEFLVSFYNNEISEKSEIFDDQFSVERPDGSNFTLKIRSTKLEDSAMYFCASSGMGTDTQYFGPGTRLTVL.